A selection of T cell receptor beta chains follows, all from one sample in a study of blood T cell repertoires in COVID-19. Measured with immunoSEQ multiplex PCR; TCRdb has only the in-frame clones, and not every one. Among about 200,000 clones listed, approximately 86% were seen once. Specimen: PBMCs or T cells enriched from blood (not recorded which). Every receptor here comes from a young woman who had been exposed to COVID-19. CDR3s include the opening cysteine and the closing phenylalanine or tryptophan. A D gene is named only where the DNA matches it firmly. For some rows the clone size is stated as once, few or many, or as a class when expanded; others skip it.

NA TRBJ2-3 TRBV4-1 TRBD2 CASSQLAGGGTDTQYF TGCGCCAGCAGCCAACTAGCGGGGGGGGGCACAGATACGCAGTATTTT
NA TRBJ1-6 TRBV11-3 TRBD1 CASSRRQGANSPLHF TGTGCCAGCAGCAGGAGACAGGGGGCGAATTCACCCCTCCACTTT
NA TRBJ2-1 TRBV2 TRBD1 CASSEGPGGSLYNEQFF TGTGCCAGCAGTGAAGGTCCAGGGGGCAGCCTTTACAATGAGCAGTTCTTC
NA TRBJ1-6 TRBV9 NA CASSSSAEALDNSPLHF TGTGCCAGCAGCTCTAGCGCGGAAGCGCTGGACAATTCACCCCTCCACTTT
NA TRBJ2-3 TRBV7-6 TRBD2 CASSPDGTSGTSTDTQYF TGTGCCAGCAGCCCCGACGGGACTAGCGGGACTAGCACAGATACGCAGTATTTT
NA TRBJ2-2 TRBV2 TRBD2 CASSETSGFANTGELFF TGTGCCAGCAGTGAAACTAGCGGATTCGCGAACACCGGGGAGCTGTTTTTT
NA TRBJ2-3 TRBV2 TRBD1 CASSGDREGTDTQYF TGTGCCAGCAGTGGGGACAGGGAGGGAACAGATACGCAGTATTTT
NA TRBJ2-1 TRBV19 NA CASTDSYTYNEQFF TGTGCCAGTACCGACAGCTACACCTACAATGAGCAGTTCTTC
NA TRBJ2-5 TRBV5-4 TRBD2 CASSLAATSGGETQYF TGTGCCAGCAGCTTGGCCGCGACTAGCGGGGGGGAGACCCAGTACTTC
NA TRBJ2-3 TRBV5-1 TRBD2 CASSFASGGTDTQYF TGCGCCAGCAGCTTTGCTAGCGGGGGCACAGATACGCAGTATTTT
NA TRBJ1-5 TRBV19 TRBD1 CASSIQGAGQPQHF TGTGCCAGTAGTATCCAGGGGGCAGGTCAGCCCCAGCATTTT
NA TRBJ1-2 TRBV2 NA CASSDQGDYGYTF TGTGCCAGCAGTGATCAGGGTGACTATGGCTACACCTTC
NA TRBJ2-5 TRBV29-1 NA CSVEEGGETQYF TGCAGCGTTGAAGAGGGGGGAGAGACCCAGTACTTC
NA TRBJ2-3 TRBV7-8 NA CASSRADSFEPDTQYF TGTGCCAGCAGTAGAGCGGACAGTTTCGAACCAGATACGCAGTATTTT
NA TRBJ2-7 TRBV19 NA CASSIRHTKGVEQYF TGTGCCAGTAGTATAAGACACACGAAAGGGGTCGAGCAGTACTTC
NA TRBJ1-2 TRBV5-4 TRBD1 CASSPGARQGAGYTF TGTGCCAGCAGCCCCGGGGCCAGACAGGGCGCGGGCTACACCTTC
once TRBJ1-2 TRBV30 TRBD1 CAWSMGDRAGYGYTF TGTGCCTGGAGTATGGGGGACAGGGCAGGCTATGGCTACACCTTC
NA TRBJ2-7 TRBV29-1 TRBD1 CSVEGTGLYEQYF TGCAGCGTTGAGGGGACAGGCCTCTACGAGCAGTACTTC
once TRBJ2-5 TRBV5-1 TRBD2 CASSLVRAGQETQYF TGCGCCAGCAGCTTGGTTCGAGCGGGACAAGAGACCCAGTACTTC
NA TRBJ1-4 TRBV29-1 NA CSVAVRGFEKLFF TGCAGCGTTGCCGTCAGGGGCTTTGAAAAACTGTTTTTT
NA TRBJ1-4 TRBV21-1 NA CASSTPLPGQRGEKLFF TGTGCCAGCAGCACTCCTCTTCCGGGACAACGAGGGGAAAAACTGTTTTTT
NA TRBJ2-7 TRBV24-1 TRBD2 CATSDSRGVYSYEQYF TGTGCCACCAGTGACTCTCGGGGGGTTTACTCCTACGAGCAGTACTTC
NA TRBJ2-7 TRBV2 NA CASIRRDDEQYF TGTGCCAGCATTCGGCGGGACGACGAGCAGTACTTC
once TRBJ2-7 TRBV19 TRBD1 CASSIGGTGGYEQYF TGTGCCAGTAGTATAGGCGGGACAGGGGGATACGAGCAGTACTTC
NA TRBJ2-5 TRBV24-1 NA CATSDPQEETQYF TGTGCCACCAGTGATCCACAGGAAGAGACCCAGTACTTC
NA TRBJ1-2 TRBV6-5 TRBD1 CASSYYRGDGYTF TGTGCCAGCAGTTACTACAGGGGAGATGGCTACACCTTC
NA TRBJ1-2 TRBV2 NA CASRYSYGYTF TGTGCCAGCAGGTACAGCTATGGCTACACCTTC
NA TRBJ2-1 TRBV19 TRBD1 CASSPDRVGNEQFF TGTGCCAGTAGCCCCGACAGGGTAGGCAATGAGCAGTTCTTC
NA TRBJ1-6 TRBV5-1 NA CASSPGDRSPLHF TGCGCCAGCAGCCCGGGGGATCGGTCACCCCTCCACTTT